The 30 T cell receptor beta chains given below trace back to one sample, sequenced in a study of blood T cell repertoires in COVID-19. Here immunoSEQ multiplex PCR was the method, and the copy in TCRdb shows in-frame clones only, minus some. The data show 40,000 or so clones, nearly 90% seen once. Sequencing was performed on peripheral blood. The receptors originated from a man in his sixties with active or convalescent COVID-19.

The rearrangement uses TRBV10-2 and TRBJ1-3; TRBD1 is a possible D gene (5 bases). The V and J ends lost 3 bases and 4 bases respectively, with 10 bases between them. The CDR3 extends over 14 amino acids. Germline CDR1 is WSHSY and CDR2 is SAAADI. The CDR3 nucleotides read TGCGCCAGCAGTGACCCAGGGCACGGAAACACCATATATTTT. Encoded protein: CASSDPGHGNTIYF.

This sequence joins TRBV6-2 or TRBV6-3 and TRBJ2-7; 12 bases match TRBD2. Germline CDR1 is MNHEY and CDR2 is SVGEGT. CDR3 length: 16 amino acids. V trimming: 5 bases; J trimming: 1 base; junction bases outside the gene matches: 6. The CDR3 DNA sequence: TGTGCCAGCAGTAATCCAGGGACTAGCGGGTCCTACGAGCAGTACTTC. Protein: CASSNPGTSGSYEQYF.

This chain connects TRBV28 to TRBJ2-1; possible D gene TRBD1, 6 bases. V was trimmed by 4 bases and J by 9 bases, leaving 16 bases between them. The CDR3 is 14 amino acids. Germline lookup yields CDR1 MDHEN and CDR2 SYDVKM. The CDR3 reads CASSSPPGATEQFF. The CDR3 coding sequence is TGTGCCAGCAGTTCTCCACCAGGGGCCACTGAGCAGTTCTTC. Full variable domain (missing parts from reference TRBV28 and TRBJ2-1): DVKVTQSSRYLVKRTGEKVFLECVQDMDHENMFWYRQDPGLGLRLIYFSYDVKMKEKGDIPEGYSVSREKKERFSLILESASTNQTSMYLCASSSPPGATEQFFGPGTRLTVL.

The CDR3 protein is CASSIAQVGTEAFF. The CDR3 bases are TGTGCCAGTAGTATTGCGCAGGTTGGGACTGAAGCTTTCTTT. The chain recombines TRBV19 with TRBJ1-1; D is undetermined. The length of the CDR3 is 14 residues. The V and J ends lost 3 bases and 5 bases respectively, with 13 bases between them. The germline CDR1 and CDR2 sequences are LNHDA and SQIVND (reference sequence).

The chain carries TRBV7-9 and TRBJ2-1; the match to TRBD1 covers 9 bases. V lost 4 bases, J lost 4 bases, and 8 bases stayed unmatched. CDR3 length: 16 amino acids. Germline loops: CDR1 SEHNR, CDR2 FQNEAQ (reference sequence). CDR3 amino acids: CASSYTGGAGYNEQFF. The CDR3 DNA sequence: TGTGCCAGCAGCTACACAGGGGGCGCGGGTTACAATGAGCAGTTCTTC.

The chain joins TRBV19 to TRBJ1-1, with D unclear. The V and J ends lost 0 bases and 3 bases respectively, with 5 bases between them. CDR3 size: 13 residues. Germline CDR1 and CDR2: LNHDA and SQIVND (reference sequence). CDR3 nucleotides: TGTGCCAGTAGTATAGATCGGGACACTGAAGCTTTCTTT. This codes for CASSIDRDTEAFF.

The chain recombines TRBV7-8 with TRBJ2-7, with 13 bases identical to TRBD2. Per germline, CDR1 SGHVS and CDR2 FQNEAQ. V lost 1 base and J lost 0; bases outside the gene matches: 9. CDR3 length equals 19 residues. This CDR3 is CASSLVGRTSGRSSYEQYF. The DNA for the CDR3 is TGTGCCAGCAGCTTAGTAGGTCGGACTAGCGGGAGAAGCTCCTACGAGCAGTACTTC.

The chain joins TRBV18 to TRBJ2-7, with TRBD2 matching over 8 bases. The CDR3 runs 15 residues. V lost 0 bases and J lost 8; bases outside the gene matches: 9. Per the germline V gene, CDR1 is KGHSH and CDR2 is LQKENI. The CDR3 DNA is TGTGCCAGCTCACCACCGGTAGCGGGATCATATAAGCAGTACTTC. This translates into CASSPPVAGSYKQYF.

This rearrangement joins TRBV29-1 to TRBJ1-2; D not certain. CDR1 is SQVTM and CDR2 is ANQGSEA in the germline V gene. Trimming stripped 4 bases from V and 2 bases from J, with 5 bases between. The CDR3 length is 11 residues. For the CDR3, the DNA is TGCAGCGTTGTCGAGAACTATGGCTACACCTTC. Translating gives CSVVENYGYTF.

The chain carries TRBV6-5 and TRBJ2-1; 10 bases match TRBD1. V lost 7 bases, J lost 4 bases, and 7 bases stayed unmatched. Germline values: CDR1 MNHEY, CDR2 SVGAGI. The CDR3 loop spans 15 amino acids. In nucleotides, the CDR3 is TGTGCCAGCACGGCGGGGACAGGGGATTACAATGAGCAGTTCTTC. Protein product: CASTAGTGDYNEQFF.

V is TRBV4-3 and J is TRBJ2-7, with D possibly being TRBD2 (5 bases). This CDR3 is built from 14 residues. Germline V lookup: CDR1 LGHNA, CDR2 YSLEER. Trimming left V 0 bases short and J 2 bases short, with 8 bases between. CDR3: CASSQDVGTYEQYF. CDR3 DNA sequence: TGCGCCAGCAGCCAAGATGTCGGGACCTACGAGCAGTACTTC.

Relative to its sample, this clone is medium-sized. CDR3 nucleotide sequence: TGTGCCAGCAGTGATACCACTTGGCAGTTCTTC. Residues: CASSDTTWQFF. The rearrangement joins TRBV27 to TRBJ2-1; D gene unclear. This CDR3 contains 11 residues. Trimming pared 5 bases from V and 12 bases from J, leaving 11 bases between. CDR1 MNHEY and CDR2 SMNVEV come from the germline V gene (reference sequence).

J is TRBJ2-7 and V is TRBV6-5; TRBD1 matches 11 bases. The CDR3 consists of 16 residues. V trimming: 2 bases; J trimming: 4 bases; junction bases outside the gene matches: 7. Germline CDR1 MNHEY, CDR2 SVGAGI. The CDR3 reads CASSYPGTGGVYEQYF. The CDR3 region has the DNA TGTGCCAGCAGTTACCCCGGGACAGGGGGTGTTTACGAGCAGTACTTC.

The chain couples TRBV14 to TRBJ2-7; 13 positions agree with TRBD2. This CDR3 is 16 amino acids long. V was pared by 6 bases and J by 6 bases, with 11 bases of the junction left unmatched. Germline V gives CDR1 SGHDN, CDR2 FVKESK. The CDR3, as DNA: TGTGCCAGCAGTCCCCCGGGACTAGCGGGAAGAGGCGAGCAGTACTTC. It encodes CASSPPGLAGRGEQYF.

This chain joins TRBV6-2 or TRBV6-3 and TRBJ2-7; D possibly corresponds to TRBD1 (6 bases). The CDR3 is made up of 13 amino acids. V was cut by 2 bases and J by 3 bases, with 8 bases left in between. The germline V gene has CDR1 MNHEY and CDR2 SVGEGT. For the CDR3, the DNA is TGTGCCAGCAGTTACGGGGGCCTCTACGAGCAGTACTTC. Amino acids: CASSYGGLYEQYF.

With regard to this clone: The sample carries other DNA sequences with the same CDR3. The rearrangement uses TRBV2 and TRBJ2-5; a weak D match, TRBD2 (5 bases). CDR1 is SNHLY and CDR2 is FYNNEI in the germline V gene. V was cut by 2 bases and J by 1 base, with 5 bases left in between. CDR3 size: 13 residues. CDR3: CASSESGQETQYF. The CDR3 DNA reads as TGTGCCAGCAGTGAAAGCGGCCAAGAGACCCAGTACTTC. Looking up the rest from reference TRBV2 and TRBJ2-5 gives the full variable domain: EPEVTQTPSHQVTQMGQEVILRCVPISNHLYFYWYRQILGQKVEFLVSFYNNEISEKSEIFDDQFSVERPDGSNFTLKIRSTKLEDSAMYFCASSESGQETQYFGPGTRLLVL.

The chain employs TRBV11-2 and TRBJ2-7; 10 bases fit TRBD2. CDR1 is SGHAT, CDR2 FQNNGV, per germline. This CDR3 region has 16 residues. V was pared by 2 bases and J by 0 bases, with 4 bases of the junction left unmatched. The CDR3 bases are TGTGCCAGCAGCTTAACCGGGACTAGCGTCTCCTACGAGCAGTACTTC. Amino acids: CASSLTGTSVSYEQYF.

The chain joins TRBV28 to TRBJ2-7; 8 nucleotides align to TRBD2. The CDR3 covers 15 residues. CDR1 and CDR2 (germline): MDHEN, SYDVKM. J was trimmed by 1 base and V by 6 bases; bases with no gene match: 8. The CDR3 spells CASSLLADLSYEQYF. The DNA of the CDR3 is TGTGCCAGCAGCTTACTAGCGGACTTATCCTACGAGCAGTACTTC. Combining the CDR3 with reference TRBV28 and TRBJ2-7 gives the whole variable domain DVKVTQSSRYLVKRTGEKVFLECVQDMDHENMFWYRQDPGLGLRLIYFSYDVKMKEKGDIPEGYSVSREKKERFSLILESASTNQTSMYLCASSLLADLSYEQYFGPGTRLTVT.

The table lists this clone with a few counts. CDR3 protein: CASSLAGNYGYTF. CDR3 nucleotide sequence: TGTGCCAGCAGCTTAGCAGGGAACTATGGCTACACCTTC. This chain uses TRBV11-2 with TRBJ1-2; D possibly corresponds to TRBD1 (5 bases). Trimming cost V 1 base and J 2 bases, with 5 bases left between them. The germline gives CDR1 SGHAT, CDR2 FQNNGV. The CDR3 is 13 amino acids. Variable domain in full (rest from reference TRBV11-2 and TRBJ1-2): EAGVAQSPRYKIIEKRQSVAFWCNPISGHATLYWYQQILGQGPKLLIQFQNNGVVDDSQLPKDRFSAERLKGVDSTLKIQPAKLEDSAVYLCASSLAGNYGYTFGSGTRLTVV.

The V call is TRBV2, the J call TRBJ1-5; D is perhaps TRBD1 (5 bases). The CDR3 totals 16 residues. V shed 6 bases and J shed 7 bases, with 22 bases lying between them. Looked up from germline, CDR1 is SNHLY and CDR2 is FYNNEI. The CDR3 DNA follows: TGTGCCAGCAGCCCACCTGGGACCGCGACTAGACAGCCCCAGCATTTT. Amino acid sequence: CASSPPGTATRQPQHF.

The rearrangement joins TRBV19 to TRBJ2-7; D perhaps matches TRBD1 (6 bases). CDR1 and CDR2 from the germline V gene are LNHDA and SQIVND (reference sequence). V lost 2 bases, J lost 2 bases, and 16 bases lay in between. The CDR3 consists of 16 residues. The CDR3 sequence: CASSIRPGHATYEQYF. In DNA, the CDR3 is TGTGCCAGTAGTATACGCCCGGGACACGCAACCTACGAGCAGTACTTC.

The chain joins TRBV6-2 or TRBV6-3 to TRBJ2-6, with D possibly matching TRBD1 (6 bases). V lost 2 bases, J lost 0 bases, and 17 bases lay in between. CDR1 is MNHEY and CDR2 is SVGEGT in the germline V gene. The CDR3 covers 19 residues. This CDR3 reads CASSYGSPQGFSGANVLTF. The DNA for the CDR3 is TGTGCCAGCAGTTACGGGAGCCCTCAGGGGTTCTCTGGGGCCAACGTCCTGACTTTC.

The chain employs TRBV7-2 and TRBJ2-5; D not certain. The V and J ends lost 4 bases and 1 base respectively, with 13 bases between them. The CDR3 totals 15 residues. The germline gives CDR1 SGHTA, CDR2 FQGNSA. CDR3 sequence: CASSSNLAPQETQYF. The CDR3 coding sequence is TGTGCCAGCAGCTCAAACCTCGCGCCCCAAGAGACCCAGTACTTC.

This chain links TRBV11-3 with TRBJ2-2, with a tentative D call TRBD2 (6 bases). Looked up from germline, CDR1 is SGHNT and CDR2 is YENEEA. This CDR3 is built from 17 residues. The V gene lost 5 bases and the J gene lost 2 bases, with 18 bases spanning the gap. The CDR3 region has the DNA TGTGCCAGCAGCCCTGCTAGCGCAGACCCAAACACCGGGGAGCTGTTTTTT. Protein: CASSPASADPNTGELFF.

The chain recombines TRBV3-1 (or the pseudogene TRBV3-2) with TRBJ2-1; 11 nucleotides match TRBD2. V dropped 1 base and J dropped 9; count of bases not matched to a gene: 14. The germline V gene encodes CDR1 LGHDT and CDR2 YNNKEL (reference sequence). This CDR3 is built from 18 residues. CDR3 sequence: CASSQGRPGLAVVSEQFF. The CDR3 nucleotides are TGTGCCAGCAGCCAAGGTCGCCCGGGACTAGCGGTAGTCAGTGAGCAGTTCTTC.

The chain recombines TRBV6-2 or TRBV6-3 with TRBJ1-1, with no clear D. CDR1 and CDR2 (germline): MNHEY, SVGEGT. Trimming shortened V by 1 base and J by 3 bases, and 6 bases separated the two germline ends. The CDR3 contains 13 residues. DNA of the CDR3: TGTGCCAGCAGTTACTTCCGGGACACTGAAGCTTTCTTT. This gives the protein CASSYFRDTEAFF.

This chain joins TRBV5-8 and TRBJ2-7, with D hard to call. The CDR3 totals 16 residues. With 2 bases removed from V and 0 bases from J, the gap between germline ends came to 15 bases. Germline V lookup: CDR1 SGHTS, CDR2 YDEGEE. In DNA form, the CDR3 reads TGTGCCAGCAGCTTTCGTCGACTCAAAAGCTCCTACGAGCAGTACTTC. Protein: CASSFRRLKSSYEQYF.

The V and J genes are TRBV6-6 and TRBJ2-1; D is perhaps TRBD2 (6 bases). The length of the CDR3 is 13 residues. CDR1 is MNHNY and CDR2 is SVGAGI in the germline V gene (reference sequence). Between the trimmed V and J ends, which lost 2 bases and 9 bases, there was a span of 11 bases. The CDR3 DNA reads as TGTGCCAGCAGTTACGCGGGATCCGGTGAGCAGTTCTTC. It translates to CASSYAGSGEQFF.

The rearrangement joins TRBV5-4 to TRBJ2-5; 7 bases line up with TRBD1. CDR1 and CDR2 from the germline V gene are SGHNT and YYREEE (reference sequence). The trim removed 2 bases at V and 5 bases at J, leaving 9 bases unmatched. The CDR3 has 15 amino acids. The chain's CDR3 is CASSFLATGWETQYF. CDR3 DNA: TGTGCCAGCAGCTTTCTCGCGACAGGGTGGGAGACCCAGTACTTC.

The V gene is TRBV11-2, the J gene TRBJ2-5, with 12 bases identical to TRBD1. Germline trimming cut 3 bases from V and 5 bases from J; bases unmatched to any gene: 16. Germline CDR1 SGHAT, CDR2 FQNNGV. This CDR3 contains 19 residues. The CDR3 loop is CASSFPKPGQGALRETQYF. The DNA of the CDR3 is TGTGCCAGCAGCTTCCCGAAGCCGGGACAGGGGGCCCTCCGCGAGACCCAGTACTTC.